The sequence of this T cell receptor (beta chain) was determined in a study of blood T cell repertoires in COVID-19 (TCRdb year 2020). Regarding the complete study: Samples covering the acute and convalescent phases of COVID-19 were provided by collaborators in the United States, Italy and Spain. Deeply sampled blood TCRbeta repertoires from subjects exposed to, actively infected with, or recovered from COVID-19 were included in the dataset. Samples were obtained from the ongoing ImmuneRACE study (first 160 participants) and from 1,254 subjects provided by 6 global collaborators. The sample metadata nearly always contained a de-identified subject ID, COVID-19 status, age in years and sex. A freely available public database, intended as a resource for researchers studying the immune response to SARS-CoV-2, is where the repertoires were released. The prospective study material was composed of cDNA or gDNA derived from T cells, B-cell-depleted T cells, or PBMCs. Where available, HLA class I and class II types were taken from metadata supplied by the sample provider and were not determined by assay-based typing. The investigation overall reported the following: Clinical and demographic metadata were provided uncurated, with the amount varying by source and participant.

This clone occurred a few times. Its binding antigen is unknown. One base away there is no much larger clone; base qualities are not given. The germline V gene encodes CDR1 MGHRA and CDR2 YSYEKL. The CDR3 holds 14 amino acids from the cysteine to the phenylalanine. Here the CDR3 DNA is all that survives: 42 bases in frame from base 1. V and J lose 0 bases and 2 bases, and a span of 7 bases separates them. TCRbeta CDR3 regions were amplified from genomic DNA using the immunoSEQ Assay, a bias-controlled multiplex PCR. The authors' analysis ran thus. Nucleated cell counts per sample were estimated from amplification of reference gene primers within the assay. To quantify the absolute abundance of each unique TCRbeta CDR3 rearrangement, sequence reads were collapsed and filtered. For each sample, productive Simpson clonality was calculated as the square root of Simpson's diversity index over productive rearrangements. TCRdb holds this immuneACCESS table with in-frame rearrangements only. Some clones are missing; in checked studies, unresolved V genes explain under half, and the rest has no known cause. The DNA gave D and trimming, while V, J and clone size come from that table. For this sample there are under 150,000 clones; approximately 86% appear just once. Around 2.3% of the sample goes to the ten largest clones.

Participants in the prospective study were enrolled through a virtual design, were aged about 18 to 100 years, and lived in approximately 25 United States geographic areas. To assign participants to cohorts, the prospective study relied on clinical history that participants themselves reported in a screening survey and a study questionnaire. ImmuneRACE Cohort 3 recovered participants were defined by two consecutive negative NP/OP PCR tests, healthcare professional clearance, or symptom resolution. Mobile phlebotomists in the prospective study collected whole blood, serum and a nasopharyngeal or oropharyngeal swab from every participant. Additional blood draws and questionnaires over an approximately two-month period could optionally be provided by prospective study participants. Prospective study blood samples were shipped either frozen or at room temperature before DNA extraction.

The V and J genes are TRBV4-1 and TRBJ1-2, and possibly TRBD1, on 6 matching bases. Source material: PBMCs or T cells enriched from blood (not recorded which). This sequence was found in a woman aged 50 to 65 who had recovered from COVID-19. DNA sequence: TGCGCCAGCAGCCAAGAGGGGGCAAACTATGGCTACACCTTC. It translates to CASSQEGANYGYTF.